This T cell receptor beta chain derives from a study of T-cell reconstitution after alpha-beta-depleted transplantation in children. This clonotype was detected many times. Its antigen is unknown. Findings of the study overall: It was reported that alpha-beta T cells came from several hundred expanded graft clones (about two months after transplant).

Germline CDR1 reads SGDLS; CDR2 reads YYNGEE. The trim removed 2 bases at V and 4 bases at J, leaving 4 bases unmatched. This CDR3 comprises 15 residues. Library preparation (for TCRbeta) was performed with unique molecular identifiers. A single record per CDR3 protein comes from TCRdb applying MiXCR to the PCR reads. The table includes approximately 110,000 distinct CDR3 sequences, 10% detected once. Sequencing was performed on PBMCs, taken before TCRalphabeta/CD19-depleted stem cell transplant. The sequence was collected from a boy younger than 10 with acute lymphoblastic leukemia, due to receive a stem cell transplant. J is TRBJ2-7 and V is TRBV9; 12 bases map to TRBD1. Here the CDR3 DNA reads TGTGCCAGCAGCGTGGGGACAGGGGGCTTGTACGAGCAGTACTTC. It encodes CASSVGTGGLYEQYF.